The sample holds a few counts of the clone carrying this T cell receptor (beta chain). The target antigen is unknown. At one of its ends the junction is not consistent with the germline gene, which may arise from a read error. Here immunoSEQ multiplex PCR was the method, and the copy in TCRdb shows in-frame clones only, minus some. The sample has around 160,000 clones; around 88% are singletons. The data derive from a study of T cell responses to AZD1222 COVID-19 vaccine. Study-wide results and limits: When two AZD1222 doses had been given, Spike-specific TCR breadth and depth rose. CD4 TCRs associated with vaccination spanned spike, dominating at 160-218 and 743-854.

The specimen was peripheral blood, collected on day 0 of AZD1222 vaccination. This TCR came from an adult in good health.

The CDR3 is CASRAYGLRLNNGQFF. DNA of the CDR3: TGTGCCAGCAGGGCGTATGGACTACGCCTCAACAATGGGCAGTTCTTC. This rearrangement joins TRBV28 to TRBJ2-1; perhaps TRBD2 as D (6 bases). Germline-derived CDR1 and CDR2 are MDHEN and SYDVKM. This CDR3 contains 16 residues.